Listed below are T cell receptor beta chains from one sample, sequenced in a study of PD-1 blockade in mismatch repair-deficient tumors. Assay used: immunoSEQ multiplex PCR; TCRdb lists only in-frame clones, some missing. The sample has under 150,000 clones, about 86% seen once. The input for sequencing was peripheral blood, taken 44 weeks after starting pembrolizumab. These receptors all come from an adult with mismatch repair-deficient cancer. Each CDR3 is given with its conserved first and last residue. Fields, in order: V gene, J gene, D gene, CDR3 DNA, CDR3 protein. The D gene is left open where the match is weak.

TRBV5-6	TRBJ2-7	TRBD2	TGTGCCAGCAGACGCGGGACTATCGGGTCCTACGAGCAGTACTTC	CASRRGTIGSYEQYF
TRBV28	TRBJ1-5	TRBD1	TGTGCCAGCAGCCTCGACAGGGAAGTCAATCAGCCCCAGCATTTT	CASSLDREVNQPQHF
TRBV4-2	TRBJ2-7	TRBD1	TGTGCCAGCAGCCAAGTTTGGGGCAGGGGGCATGACGAGCAGTACTTC	CASSQVWGRGHDEQYF
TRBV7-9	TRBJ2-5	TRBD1	TGTGCCAGCAGCTCGCGAGACCTCGGGACAGATATGCAGACCCAGTACTTC	CASSSRDLGTDMQTQYF
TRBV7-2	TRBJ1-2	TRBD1	TGTGCCAGCAGCTTATCGGCAGGGGGTAACTATGGCTACACCTTC	CASSLSAGGNYGYTF
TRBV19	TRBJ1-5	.	TGTGCCAGTAGTCGGACCAGGGGACAAAAAAATCAGCCCCAGCATTTT	CASSRTRGQKNQPQHF
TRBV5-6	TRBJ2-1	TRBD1	TGTGCCAGCAGCACTGCGACAGGGGACAATGAGCAGTTCTTC	CASSTATGDNEQFF
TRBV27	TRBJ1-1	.	TGTGCCAGCAGTTTATTCGGGCACACTGAAGCTTTCTTT	CASSLFGHTEAFF
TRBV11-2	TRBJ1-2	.	TGTGCCAGCAGCCCCTTTGGGGTTCAGCCCCACTTC	CASSPFGVQPHF
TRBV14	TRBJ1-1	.	TGTGCCAGCAGCTGGGGTTTTAACACTGAAGCTTTCTTT	CASSWGFNTEAFF
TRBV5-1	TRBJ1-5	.	TGCGCCAGCAGCTTTTCCAGAATTGAGGTGTGTACCCTAGAAAATCAGCCCCAGCATTTT	CASSFSRIEVCTLENQPQHF
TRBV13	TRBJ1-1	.	TGTGCCAGCAGCTTGGGAGGATTGGGGAACACTGAAGCTTTCTTT	CASSLGGLGNTEAFF